Sequencing of this T cell receptor beta chain was carried out in a study of regulatory T cells in long-lasting Graves disease (dated by TCRdb to 2020 to 2022). The study in broad terms: Newly diagnosed Graves' disease patients had taken antithyroid drugs for less than 3 months. A total of around 35 samples underwent TCR sequencing: some 13 from persistent and roughly 20 from newly diagnosed Graves' disease patients. Peripheral blood TCR sequencing and RNA sequencing compared persistent Graves' disease patients with newly diagnosed Graves' disease patients. The study was registered as a clinical trial and conducted in China. What the authors observed across the whole study: The authors acknowledged the small sample size as a limitation that may reduce accuracy. Persistent patients shared more public clonotypes among themselves (around 2,700) than newly diagnosed patients did (roughly 910). Peripheral blood alone was examined, since thyroid tissue, which constituted the primary lesion, could not be accessed. Only the TCR beta chain was sequenced and analyzed. Compared with newly diagnosed patients, persistent Graves' disease patients had lower TCR Shannon entropy and fewer highly expanded clones, which suggests clonal expansion. TRBV28, TRBJ1-2 and TRBJ2-5 were preferentially used in persistent disease, while TRBV20-1 and TRBJ2-1 were favored in newly diagnosed disease.

This specimen's time point label, per the study, means: newly diagnosed GD, antithyroid drugs for less than 3 months. For both TCR sequencing and RNA sequencing, RNA was extracted from PBMCs using TRIzol. The diagnosis of Graves' disease followed American Thyroid Association guidelines. Recruitment of patients was carried out at an endocrinology department in Xi'an, China. Each patient gave around 9.2 milliliters of peripheral blood, collected in an EDTA anticoagulant tube. Ficoll Paque Plus density gradient separation was used to isolate PBMCs, and no further T cell sorting was performed. An Agilent 2100 Bioanalyzer and agarose gel were used to check RNA quality, and a NanoDrop 2000 was used to measure RNA concentration. The receptor library was made with multiplex PCR. TCRdb lists the instrument as Illumina HiSeq 4000. CDR3 regions were amplified by Arm-PCR with iRepertoire HTBI primers to construct TCR beta libraries. Before sequencing, the PCR products went through gel purification. As for the original processing: A total of 62 TRBV and 14 TRBJ segments were identified across samples and were used for gene usage analysis of CDR3 amino acid clonotypes. COPE and FqMerger were used to merge filtered high-quality paired reads into contigs. Contigs were aligned with BLAST to IMGT TRBV, TRBD and TRBJ reference genes, and CDR3 was defined per IMGT. Any clonotype with a frequency above 0.1% was counted as a highly expanded clone. Repertoire diversity was measured by Shannon entropy, and V-J evenness by the Gini coefficient. A clonotype found in more than one individual was treated as public. The raw public reads went through TCRdb reprocessing: fastp at Q25, MiXCR clone calling, in-frame beta chains kept. Every distinct CDR3 protein forms one entry, paired with its most common genes and DNA. TCRdb, not the original authors, processed these V and J calls. The sample has about 320,000 distinct CDR3 sequences on record, about 20% of them singletons. Around 37% of the sample rests with the top ten.

CDR1 is given as LNHDA and CDR2 as SQIVND, both from the germline V gene (reference sequence). The junction carries 24 bases between V and J, which are trimmed by 2 bases and 10 bases respectively. The CDR3 covers 17 residues, taking in both the cysteine and the phenylalanine. Only CDR3 DNA is held: 51 bases, read in frame from base 1. This clonotype was observed at least ten times. Its antigen is currently not known. Per-nucleotide qualities are absent, and no much larger clonotype sits a single base away. The chain is assembled from TRBV19 and TRBJ2-1; D gene: possibly TRBD2, on 6 matching bases. The TCR was taken from a female donor with Graves disease. Sequences were derived from peripheral blood mononuclear cells (PBMCs), sampled at new diagnosis, from a patient treated with antithyroid drugs. The DNA is as follows: TGTGCCAGTAGTATAAGATCAGGGACTGAAACAAACCGCGAGCAGTTCTTC. It specifies CASSIRSGTETNREQFF.